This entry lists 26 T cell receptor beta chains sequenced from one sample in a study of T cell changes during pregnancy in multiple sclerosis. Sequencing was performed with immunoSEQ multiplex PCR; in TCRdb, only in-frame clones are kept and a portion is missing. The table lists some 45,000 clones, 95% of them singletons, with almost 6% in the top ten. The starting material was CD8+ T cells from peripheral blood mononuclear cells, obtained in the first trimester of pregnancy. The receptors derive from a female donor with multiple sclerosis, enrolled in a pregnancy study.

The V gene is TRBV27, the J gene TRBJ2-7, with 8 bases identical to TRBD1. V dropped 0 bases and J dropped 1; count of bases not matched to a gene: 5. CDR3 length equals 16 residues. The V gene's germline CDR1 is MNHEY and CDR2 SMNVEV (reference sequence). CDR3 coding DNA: TGTGCCAGCAGTTTATCTACAGGGGGTCTTTCCTACGAGCAGTACTTC. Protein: CASSLSTGGLSYEQYF.

CDR3 nucleotides: TGTGCCAGCAGTTTACCGGGGGAGGAGTCCTACGAGCAGTACTTC. Its protein is CASSLPGEESYEQYF. The chain has TRBV28 and TRBJ2-7, with a possible D match to TRBD2 (6 bases). The germline V gene encodes CDR1 MDHEN and CDR2 SYDVKM. Trimming removed 2 bases at V and 1 base at J, with 12 bases between. The CDR3 contains 15 residues.

The chain's CDR3 is CASSSGVYEQYF. CDR3 DNA sequence: TGTGCCAGCAGTTCAGGGGTCTACGAGCAGTACTTC. The chain recombines TRBV6-1 with TRBJ2-7; TRBD1 might be the D (6 bases). This CDR3 has 12 amino acids. Germline CDR1 reads MNHNS; CDR2 reads SASEGT. V lost 5 bases and J 3 bases, leaving 8 bases between the germline ends.

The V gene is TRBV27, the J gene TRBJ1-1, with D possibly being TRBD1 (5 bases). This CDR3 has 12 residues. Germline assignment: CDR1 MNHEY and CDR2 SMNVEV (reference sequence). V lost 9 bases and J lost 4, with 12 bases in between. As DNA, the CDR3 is TGTGCCAGTAGGACGGGGGGCACTGAAGCTTTCTTT. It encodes CASRTGGTEAFF.

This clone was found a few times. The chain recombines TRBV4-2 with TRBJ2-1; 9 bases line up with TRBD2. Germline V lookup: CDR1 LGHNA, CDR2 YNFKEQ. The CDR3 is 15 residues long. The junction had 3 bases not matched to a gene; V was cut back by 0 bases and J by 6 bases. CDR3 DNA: TGTGCCAGCAGCCAAGATGCGGGAGGGCCCAATGAGCAGTTCTTC. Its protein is CASSQDAGGPNEQFF.

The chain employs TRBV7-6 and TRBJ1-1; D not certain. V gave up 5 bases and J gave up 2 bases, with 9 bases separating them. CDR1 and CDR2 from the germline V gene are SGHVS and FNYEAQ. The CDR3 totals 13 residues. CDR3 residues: CASSVSENTEAFF. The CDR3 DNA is TGTGCCAGCAGCGTCAGCGAAAACACTGAAGCTTTCTTT.

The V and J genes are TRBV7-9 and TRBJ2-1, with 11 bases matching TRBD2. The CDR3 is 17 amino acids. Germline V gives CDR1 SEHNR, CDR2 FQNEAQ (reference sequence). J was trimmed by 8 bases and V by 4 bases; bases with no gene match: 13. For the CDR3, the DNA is TGTGCCAGCAGCTCGGATTTTACTAGCGGGAGCATCGATGAGCAGTTCTTC. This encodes CASSSDFTSGSIDEQFF.

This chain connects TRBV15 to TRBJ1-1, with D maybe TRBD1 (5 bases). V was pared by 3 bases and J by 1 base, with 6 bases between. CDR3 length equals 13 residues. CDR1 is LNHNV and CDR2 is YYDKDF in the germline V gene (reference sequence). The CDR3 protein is CATSSRENTEAFF. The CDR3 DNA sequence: TGTGCCACCAGCAGCAGGGAGAACACTGAAGCTTTCTTT. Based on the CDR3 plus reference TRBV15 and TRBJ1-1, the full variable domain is DAMVIQNPRYQVTQFGKPVTLSCSQTLNHNVMYWYQQKSSQAPKLLFHYYDKDFNNEADTPDNFQSRRPNTSFCFLDIRSPGLGDTAMYLCATSSRENTEAFFGQGTRLTVV.

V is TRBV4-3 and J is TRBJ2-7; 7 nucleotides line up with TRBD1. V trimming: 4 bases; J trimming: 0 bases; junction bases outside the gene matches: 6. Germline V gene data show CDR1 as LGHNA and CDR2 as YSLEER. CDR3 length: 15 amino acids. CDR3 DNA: TGCGCCAGCAGCCCTTACAGGGGCAGCTCCTACGAGCAGTACTTC. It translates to CASSPYRGSSYEQYF.

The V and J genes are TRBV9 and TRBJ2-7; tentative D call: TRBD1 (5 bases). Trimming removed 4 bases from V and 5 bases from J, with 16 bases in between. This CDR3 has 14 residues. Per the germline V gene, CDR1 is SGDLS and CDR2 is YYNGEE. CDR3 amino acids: CASSPIFGANEQYF. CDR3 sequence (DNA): TGTGCCAGCAGCCCCATTTTTGGGGCGAACGAGCAGTACTTC.

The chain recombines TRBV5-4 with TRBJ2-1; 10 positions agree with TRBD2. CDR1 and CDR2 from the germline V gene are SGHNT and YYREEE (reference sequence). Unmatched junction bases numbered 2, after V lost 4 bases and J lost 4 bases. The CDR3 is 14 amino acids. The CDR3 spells CASSPTSGYNEQFF. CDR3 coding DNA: TGTGCCAGCAGCCCGACTAGCGGGTACAATGAGCAGTTCTTC.

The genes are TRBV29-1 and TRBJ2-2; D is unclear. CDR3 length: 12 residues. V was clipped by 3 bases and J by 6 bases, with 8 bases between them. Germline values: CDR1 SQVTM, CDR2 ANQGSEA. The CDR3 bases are TGCAGCGTTGATGCAGTTTCCGGGGAGCTGTTTTTT. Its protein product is CSVDAVSGELFF.

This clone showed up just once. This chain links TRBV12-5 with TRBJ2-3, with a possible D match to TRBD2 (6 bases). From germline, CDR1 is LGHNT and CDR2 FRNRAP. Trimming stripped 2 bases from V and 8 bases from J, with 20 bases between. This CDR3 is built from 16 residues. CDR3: CASGLLSTPSSGTQYF. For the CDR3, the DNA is TGTGCTAGTGGTTTGTTGTCTACGCCTAGTAGCGGTACGCAGTATTTT.

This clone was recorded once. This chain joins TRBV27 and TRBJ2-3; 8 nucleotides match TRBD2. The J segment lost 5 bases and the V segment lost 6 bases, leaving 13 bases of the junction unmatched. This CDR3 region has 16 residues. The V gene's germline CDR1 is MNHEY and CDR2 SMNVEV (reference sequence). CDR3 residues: CASRWGSSGSRDTQYF. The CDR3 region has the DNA TGTGCCAGCAGGTGGGGGTCAAGCGGGAGTAGAGATACGCAGTATTTT.

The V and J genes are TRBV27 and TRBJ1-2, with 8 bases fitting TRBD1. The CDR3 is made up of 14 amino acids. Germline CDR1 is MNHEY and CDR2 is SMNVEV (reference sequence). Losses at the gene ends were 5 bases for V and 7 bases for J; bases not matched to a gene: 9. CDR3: CASSQGALSSGYTF. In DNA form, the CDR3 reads TGTGCCAGCAGTCAGGGGGCGCTTTCGAGTGGCTACACCTTC.

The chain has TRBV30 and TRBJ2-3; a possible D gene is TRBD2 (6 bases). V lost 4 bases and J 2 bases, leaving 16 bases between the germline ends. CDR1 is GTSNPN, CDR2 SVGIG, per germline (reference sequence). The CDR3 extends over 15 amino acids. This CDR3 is CAWTLATAHTDTQYF. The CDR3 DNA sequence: TGTGCCTGGACACTAGCAACCGCACACACAGATACGCAGTATTTT.

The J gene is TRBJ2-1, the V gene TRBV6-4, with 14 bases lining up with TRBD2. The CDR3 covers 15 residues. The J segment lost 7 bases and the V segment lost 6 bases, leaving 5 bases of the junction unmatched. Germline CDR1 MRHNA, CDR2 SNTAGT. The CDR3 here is CASSRGTSGSNEQFF. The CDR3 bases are TGTGCCAGCAGCCGGGGGACTAGCGGGAGTAATGAGCAGTTCTTC.

The CDR3 coding sequence is TGTGCCTGGAAGGGACAGAATGATTACGAGCAGTACTTC. Translated: CAWKGQNDYEQYF. The chain is built from TRBV30 and TRBJ2-7; 7 bases line up with TRBD1. This CDR3 comprises 13 residues. The germline CDR1 and CDR2 sequences are GTSNPN and SVGIG (reference sequence). J gave up 4 bases and V 4 bases, and 7 bases lay outside the gene matches.

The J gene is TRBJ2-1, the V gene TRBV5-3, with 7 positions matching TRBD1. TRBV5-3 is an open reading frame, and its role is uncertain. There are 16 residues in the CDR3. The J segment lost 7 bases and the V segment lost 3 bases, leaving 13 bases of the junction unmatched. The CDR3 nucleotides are TGTGCCAGAAGCTCCAGTCCGGGACAGACGGAGAATGAGCAGTTCTTC. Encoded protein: CARSSSPGQTENEQFF.

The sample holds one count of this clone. For the CDR3, the DNA is TGTGCCAGCAGCAAGGAGTTAGGCGGGAGGGCCAGAAGCTCCTACAATGAGCAGTTCTTC. It is translated as CASSKELGGRARSSYNEQFF. V and J are TRBV21-1 and TRBJ2-1; the table's D call, TRBD2, was not checked against the DNA. TRBV21-1 is recorded as a pseudogene. The CDR3 spans 20 residues.

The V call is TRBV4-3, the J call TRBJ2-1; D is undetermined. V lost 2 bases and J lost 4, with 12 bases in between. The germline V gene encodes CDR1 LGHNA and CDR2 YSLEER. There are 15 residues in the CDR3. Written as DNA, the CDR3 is TGCGCCAGCAGCCAACAGCGTATCGCGTACAATGAGCAGTTCTTC. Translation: CASSQQRIAYNEQFF.

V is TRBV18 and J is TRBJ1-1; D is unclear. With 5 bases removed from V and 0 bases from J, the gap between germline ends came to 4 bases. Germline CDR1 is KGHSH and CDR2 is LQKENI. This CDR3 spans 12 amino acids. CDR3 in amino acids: CASSFMNTEAFF. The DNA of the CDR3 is TGTGCCAGCTCATTTATGAACACTGAAGCTTTCTTT.

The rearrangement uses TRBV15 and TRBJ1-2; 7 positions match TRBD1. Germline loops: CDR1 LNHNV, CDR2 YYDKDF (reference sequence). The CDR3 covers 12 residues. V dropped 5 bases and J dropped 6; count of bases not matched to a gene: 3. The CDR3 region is CATSYRGDGYTF. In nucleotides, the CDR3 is TGTGCCACCAGCTACAGGGGCGATGGCTACACCTTC.

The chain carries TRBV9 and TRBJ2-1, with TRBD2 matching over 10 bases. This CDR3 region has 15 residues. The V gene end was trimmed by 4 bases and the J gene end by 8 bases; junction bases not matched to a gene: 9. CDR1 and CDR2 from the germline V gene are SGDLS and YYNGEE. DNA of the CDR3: TGTGCCAGCAGCCCTACCGGGACTAGCGTCTATGAGCAGTTCTTC. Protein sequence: CASSPTGTSVYEQFF.

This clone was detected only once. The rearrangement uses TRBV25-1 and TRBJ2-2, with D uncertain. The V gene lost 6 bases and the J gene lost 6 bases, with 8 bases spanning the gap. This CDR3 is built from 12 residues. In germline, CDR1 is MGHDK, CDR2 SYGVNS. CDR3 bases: TGTGCCAGCAGCCGGTTTTCCGGGGAGCTGTTTTTT. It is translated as CASSRFSGELFF. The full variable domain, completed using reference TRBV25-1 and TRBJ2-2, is EADIYQTPRYLVIGTGKKITLECSQTMGHDKMYWYQQDPGMELHLIHYSYGVNSTEKGDLSSESTVSRIRTEHFPLTLESARPSHTSQYLCASSRFSGELFFGEGSRLTVL.

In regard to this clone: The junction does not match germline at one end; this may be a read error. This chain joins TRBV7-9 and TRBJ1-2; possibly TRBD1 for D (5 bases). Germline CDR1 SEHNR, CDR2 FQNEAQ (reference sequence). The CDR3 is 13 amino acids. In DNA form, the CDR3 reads TGTGCCAGCAGCTTAGCGCGTGGGGCGGTCAGCGCCTTC. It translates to CASSLARGAVSAF.